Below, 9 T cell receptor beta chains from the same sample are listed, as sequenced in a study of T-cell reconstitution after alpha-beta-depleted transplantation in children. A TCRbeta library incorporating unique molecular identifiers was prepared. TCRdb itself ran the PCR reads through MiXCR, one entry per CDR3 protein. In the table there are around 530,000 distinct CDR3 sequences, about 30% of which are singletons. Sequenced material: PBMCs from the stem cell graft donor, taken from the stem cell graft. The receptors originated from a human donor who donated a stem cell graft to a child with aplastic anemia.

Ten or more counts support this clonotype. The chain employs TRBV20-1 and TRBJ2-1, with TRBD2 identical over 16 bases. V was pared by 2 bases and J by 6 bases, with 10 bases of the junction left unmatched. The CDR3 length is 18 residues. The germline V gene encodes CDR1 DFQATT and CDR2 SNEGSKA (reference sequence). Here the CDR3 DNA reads TGCAGTGCTAGACGATCGGGACTAGCGGGAGGGTTTTTCAATGAGCAGTTCTTC. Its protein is CSARRSGLAGGFFNEQFF.

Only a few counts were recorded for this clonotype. The CDR3 sequence is CAIRDRGNTEAFF. As DNA, the CDR3 is TGTGCCATCAGGGACAGGGGGAACACTGAAGCTTTCTTT. The V call is TRBV10-3, the J call TRBJ1-1, with 9 nucleotides matching TRBD1. The CDR3 consists of 13 residues. The germline V gene encodes CDR1 ENHRY and CDR2 SYGVKD. After removal of 6 bases from V and 1 base from J, the junction contained 0 bases not matched to a gene.

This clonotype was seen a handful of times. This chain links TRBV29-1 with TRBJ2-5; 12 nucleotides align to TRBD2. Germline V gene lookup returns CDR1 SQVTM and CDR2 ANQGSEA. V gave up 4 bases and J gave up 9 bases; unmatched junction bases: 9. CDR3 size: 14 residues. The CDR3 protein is CSVALAGGPRPQYF. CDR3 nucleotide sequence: TGCAGCGTTGCGCTAGCGGGAGGGCCGAGGCCCCAGTACTTC.

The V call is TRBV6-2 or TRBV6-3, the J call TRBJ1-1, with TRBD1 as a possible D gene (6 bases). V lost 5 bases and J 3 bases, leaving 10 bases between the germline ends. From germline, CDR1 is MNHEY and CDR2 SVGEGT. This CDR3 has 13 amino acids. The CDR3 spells CASSRQAYTEAFF. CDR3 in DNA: TGTGCCAGCAGTCGACAGGCCTACACTGAAGCTTTCTTT.

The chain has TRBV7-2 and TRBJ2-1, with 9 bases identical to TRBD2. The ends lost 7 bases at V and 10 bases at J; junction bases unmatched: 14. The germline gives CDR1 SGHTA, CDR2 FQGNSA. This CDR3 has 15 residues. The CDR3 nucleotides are TGTGCCAGCATCCGAGCGGGAGGCCTCGTCGTAGAGCAGTTCTTC. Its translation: CASIRAGGLVVEQFF.

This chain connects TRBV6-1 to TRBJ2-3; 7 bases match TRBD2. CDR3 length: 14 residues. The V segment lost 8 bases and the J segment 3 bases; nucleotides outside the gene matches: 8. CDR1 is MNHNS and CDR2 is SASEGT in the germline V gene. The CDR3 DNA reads TGTGCCAGCCTACTAGCGACGACGACAGATACGCAGTATTTT. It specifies CASLLATTTDTQYF.

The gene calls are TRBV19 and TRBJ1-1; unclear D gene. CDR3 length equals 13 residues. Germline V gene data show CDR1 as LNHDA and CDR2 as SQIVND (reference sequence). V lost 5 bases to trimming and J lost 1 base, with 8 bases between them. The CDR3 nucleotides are TGTGCCAGTAGTGATAACAGGAACACTGAAGCTTTCTTT. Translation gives CASSDNRNTEAFF.

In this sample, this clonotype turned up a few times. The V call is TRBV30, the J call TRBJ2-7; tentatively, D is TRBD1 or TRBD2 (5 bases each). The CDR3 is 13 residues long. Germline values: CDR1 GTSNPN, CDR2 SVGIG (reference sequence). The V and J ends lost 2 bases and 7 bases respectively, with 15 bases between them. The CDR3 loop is CAWSTGLSGEQYF. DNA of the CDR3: TGTGCCTGGAGTACAGGACTGAGTGGAGAGCAGTACTTC.

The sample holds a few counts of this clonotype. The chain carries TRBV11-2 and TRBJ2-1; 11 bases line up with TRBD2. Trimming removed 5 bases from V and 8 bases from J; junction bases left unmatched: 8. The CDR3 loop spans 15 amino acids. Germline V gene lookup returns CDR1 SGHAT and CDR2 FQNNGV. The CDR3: CASSHSGRAMDEQFF. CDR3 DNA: TGTGCCAGCAGCCATAGCGGGAGGGCCATGGATGAGCAGTTCTTC.